The 8 T cell receptor beta chains below were found in one sample sequenced in a study of blood T cell repertoires in COVID-19. Generated by immunoSEQ multiplex PCR, the TCRdb table keeps only in-frame clones and is missing some. Of over 60,000 clones listed, roughly 82% are singletons. The sample comprised peripheral blood. The receptors originated from a human donor in a cohort sampled during active COVID-19.

This rearrangement joins TRBV10-2 to TRBJ1-5; weak D call: TRBD1 (6 bases). V dropped 6 bases and J dropped 5 bases, with 14 bases sitting between them. The CDR3 covers 14 residues. Germline V CDR1 and CDR2: WSHSY, SAAADI. CDR3 nucleotide sequence: TGCGCCAGCAGGATAACAGGGACGGATCAGCCCCAGCATTTT. Encoded protein: CASRITGTDQPQHF.

The J gene is TRBJ1-3, the V gene TRBV2; D unresolved. V was trimmed by 4 bases and J by 4 bases, leaving 8 bases between them. The CDR3 spans 13 residues. CDR1 is SNHLY and CDR2 is FYNNEI in the germline V gene. The CDR3 DNA is TGTGCCAGCAGTGGGGAGGAAGGAAACACCATATATTTT. Protein product: CASSGEEGNTIYF.

This clone turned up a few times. V gene TRBV7-9 combines with J gene TRBJ2-1; tentative D call: TRBD2 (5 bases). The CDR3 is 15 residues long. Germline V gene sequence: CDR1 SEHNR, CDR2 FQNEAQ (reference sequence). V was pared by 5 bases and J by 5 bases, with 16 bases between. The CDR3 DNA follows: TGTGCCAGCAGCCCCGGGGTAGAATCAAACAATGAGCAGTTCTTC. Its translation is CASSPGVESNNEQFF. Full variable domain (missing parts from reference TRBV7-9 and TRBJ2-1): DTGVSQNPRHKITKRGQNVTFRCDPISEHNRLYWYRQTLGQGPEFLTYFQNEAQLEKSRLLSDRFSAERPKGSFSTLEIQRTEQGDSAMYLCASSPGVESNNEQFFGPGTRLTVL.

For the CDR3, the DNA is TGTGCCAGCAGCTTGGGGCTAGCCCAAGAGACCCAGTACTTC. This sequence encodes CASSLGLAQETQYF. This chain uses TRBV5-4 with TRBJ2-5, with D possibly TRBD2 on 5 matching bases. CDR1 and CDR2 from the germline V gene are SGHNT and YYREEE (reference sequence). V lost 0 bases, J lost 1 base, and 7 bases lay in between. This CDR3 has 14 residues.

The CDR3 spells CASLAGSGNTIYF. CDR3 DNA sequence: TGTGCCAGCCTTGCGGGGAGTGGAAACACCATATATTTT. The V gene is TRBV6-5, the J gene TRBJ1-3; D unresolved. From germline, CDR1 is MNHEY and CDR2 SVGAGI. CDR3 size: 13 residues. Trimming removed 8 bases from V and 3 bases from J, with 11 bases in between.

The chain employs TRBV6-1 and TRBJ2-7; 10 positions match TRBD2. Germline CDR1 reads MNHNS; CDR2 reads SASEGT. V lost 3 bases and J lost 6; bases outside the gene matches: 11. This CDR3 is built from 16 residues. CDR3 nucleotides: TGTGCCAGCAGTGATTCCGGGACTAGCGTTGAGGGCGAGCAGTACTTC. It encodes CASSDSGTSVEGEQYF.

The chain employs TRBV19 and TRBJ1-5; no firm D call. Germline CDR1 LNHDA, CDR2 SQIVND (reference sequence). The CDR3 sequence is 18 residues long. V lost 4 bases, J lost 0 bases, and 19 bases lay in between. The CDR3: CASSTIDRRGYSNQPQHF. The CDR3 DNA is TGTGCCAGTAGTACAATTGACCGGCGGGGTTATAGCAATCAGCCCCAGCATTTT. Based on the CDR3 plus reference TRBV19 and TRBJ1-5, the full variable domain is DGGITQSPKYLFRKEGQNVTLSCEQNLNHDAMYWYRQDPGQGLRLIYYSQIVNDFQKGDIAEGYSVSREKKESFPLTVTSAQKNPTAFYLCASSTIDRRGYSNQPQHFGDGTRLSIL.

This clone was recorded only once. The CDR3 coding sequence is TGTGCCTGGTCCCGGGACATATTTTCACCCCTCCACTTT. Its protein is CAWSRDIFSPLHF. The chain carries TRBV30 and TRBJ1-6; tentatively, D is TRBD1 (6 bases). Trimming left V 5 bases short and J 9 bases short, with 14 bases between. Germline CDR1 reads GTSNPN; CDR2 reads SVGIG (reference sequence). The CDR3 length is 13 residues.